These T cell receptor beta chains were read from a single sample in a study of breast tumors, draining lymph nodes, adjacent tissues. TCRdb re-called the multiplex PCR reads with MiXCR, one entry per CDR3 protein. The repertoire holds about 89,000 distinct CDR3 sequences, approximately 30% seen once, with roughly 7.3% in the top ten. Material: axillary lymph node tissue. The receptors were sampled from a female donor with breast cancer. Some clones in this sample may be carry-over from other donors' samples. The CDR3 runs from the conserved cysteine through the conserved F or W. D genes are given only for firm matches. Clone size is stated in some rows and not others, as once, few, many or a class when expanded.

d_call j_call clone_size v_call cdr3_nt cdr3_aa
- TRBJ2-5 many TRBV7-3 TGTGCCAGCAGCCCCGGGAACCGGGGAGAGACCCAGTACTTC CASSPGNRGETQYF
TRBD1 TRBJ2-2 many TRBV19 TGTGCCAGTATCCGAGACAGGGAGAACACCGGGGAGCTGTTTTTT CASIRDRENTGELFF
- TRBJ2-2 many TRBV12-5 TGTGCTAGTGGTCCCCAGACCGGACTCCGGGGAGCTGTTTTT CASGPQTGLRGAVF
TRBD1 TRBJ2-5 many TRBV4-1 TGCGCCAGCAGCCAAGAGGTAACAGGGGAGGAGACCCAGTACTTC CASSQEVTGEETQYF
TRBD1 TRBJ1-2 - TRBV2 TGTGCCAGCAGTGATAACAGGGGGCATGGCTACACCTTC CASSDNRGHGYTF
TRBD1 TRBJ2-7 many TRBV6-2/TRBV6-3 TGTGCCAGCGGGGACAGGGGCGAGCAGTACTTC CASGDRGEQYF
- TRBJ2-7 many TRBV7-3 TGTGCCAGCAGCTTAACGGGGGGCTCCTCGGAGCAGTACTTC CASSLTGGSSEQYF
TRBD1 TRBJ1-4 few TRBV28 TGTGCCAGCAGTTGGACAGGGGGGATGGGAAATGAAAAACTGTTTTTT CASSWTGGMGNEKLFF
- TRBJ2-2 many TRBV7-2 TGTGCCAGCAGCTTAGGTCCAGGGGACACCGGGGAGCTGTTTTTT CASSLGPGDTGELFF
TRBD2 TRBJ2-2 - TRBV5-8 TGCGCCAGCAGCGTAGGGACTAGCGCCGGGGAGCTGTTTTTT CASSVGTSAGELFF
- TRBJ1-2 many TRBV30 TGTGCCTGGACTCCGGACAGCGGTAACTATGGCTACACCTTC CAWTPDSGNYGYTF
- TRBJ1-5 - TRBV28 TGTGCCAGCAGGAGGGTACAGGATAGCAATCAGCCCCAGCATTTT CASRRVQDSNQPQHF
- TRBJ1-4 many TRBV6-5 TGTGCCAGCAGCCTAGGGGGGTCTAATGAAAAACTGTTTTTT CASSLGGSNEKLFF
TRBD1 TRBJ2-1 - TRBV29-1 TGCAGCGTTGGGACAGGGTTGAATGAGCAGTTCTTC CSVGTGLNEQFF
- TRBJ1-1 - TRBV3-1 TGTGCCAGCAGCCAAGCGACTGAAGCTTTCTTT CASSQATEAFF
TRBD1 TRBJ1-2 - TRBV5-5 TGTGCCAGCAGCTTGGAGGGGGCAGGGATAGGCTACACCTTC CASSLEGAGIGYTF
- TRBJ2-1 many TRBV24-1 TGTGCCACCAGTGATGTAGGGGGTTTAGGCAATGAGCAGTTCTTC CATSDVGGLGNEQFF
- TRBJ2-5 many TRBV6-5 TGTGCCAGCAGCCACGACAGTAGGGCGGAGACCCAGTACTTC CASSHDSRAETQYF
- TRBJ2-3 many TRBV19 TGTGCCAGGACCCCAGATACGCAGTATTTT CARTPDTQYF
TRBD2 TRBJ2-5 - TRBV9 TGTGCCAGCAGCGTAGCTCCCGGGCTAGCGGGAGAGACCCAGTACTTC CASSVAPGLAGETQYF
- TRBJ2-7 many TRBV7-9 TGTGCCAGCAGCTCCCCAGGGGAGGAATTTGACGAGCAGTACTTC CASSSPGEEFDEQYF
TRBD1 TRBJ1-2 - TRBV5-1 TGCGCCGGCAGGACAGGTAGCGGTTCCTATGGCTACACCTTC CAGRTGSGSYGYTF
TRBD1 TRBJ2-7 - TRBV6-2/TRBV6-3 TGTGCCAGCACCCCAATTCGGGCAGGGGGCGTGCCGATCTCCTACGAGCAGTACTTC CASTPIRAGGVPISYEQYF
- TRBJ2-3 many TRBV9 TGTGCCAGCAGCGTAGCGTTAGTCACAGATACGCAGTATTTT CASSVALVTDTQYF